This passage covers 8 T cell receptor beta chains from one sample sequenced in a study of early T cells in non-severe SARS-CoV-2 infection. TCRdb reanalysed the 5' RACE reads using MiXCR and keeps one entry per CDR3 protein. The repertoire consists of approximately 70,000 distinct CDR3 sequences, with 12% occurring once and the leading ten covering around 15%. This specimen consisted of whole blood, obtained at baseline. These receptors were collected from an adult who was a healthcare worker with PCR-confirmed SARS-CoV-2 infection or an uninfected control (not recorded which). The donor label of this sample is uncertain.

This clonotype has more than one count but fewer than ten. The chain links TRBV11-3 to TRBJ2-5; 9 bases line up with TRBD2. The V gene's germline CDR1 is SGHNT and CDR2 YENEEA. Germline trimming cut 2 bases from V and 2 bases from J; bases unmatched to any gene: 6. The CDR3 is made up of 16 amino acids. CDR3 region: CASSLMGGGAQETQYF. The CDR3 DNA reads as TGTGCCAGCAGCTTAATGGGCGGGGGGGCACAAGAGACCCAGTACTTC.

This clonotype was observed a few times. The chain uses TRBV28 and TRBJ1-1, with D possibly matching TRBD1 (6 bases). V shed 5 bases and J shed 1 base, with 14 bases lying between them. CDR3 length: 15 residues. Germline CDR1 and CDR2: MDHEN and SYDVKM. CDR3 DNA sequence: TGTGCCAGCAGTCCAAGGGGGGGAGGGAACACTGAAGCTTTCTTT. It encodes CASSPRGGGNTEAFF. The whole variable domain, filled in from reference TRBV28 and TRBJ1-1, reads DVKVTQSSRYLVKRTGEKVFLECVQDMDHENMFWYRQDPGLGLRLIYFSYDVKMKEKGDIPEGYSVSREKKERFSLILESASTNQTSMYLCASSPRGGGNTEAFFGQGTRLTVV.

This clonotype has only a few counts. The V gene is TRBV20-1, the J gene TRBJ1-2; D is ambiguous. The germline CDR1 and CDR2 sequences are DFQATT and SNEGSKA (reference sequence). This CDR3 is 12 amino acids long. V lost 3 bases, J lost 5 bases, and 10 bases lay in between. CDR3 nucleotide sequence: TGCAGTGCTAGGAAGGTGGAATATGGCTACACCTTC. Its protein is CSARKVEYGYTF.

The chain employs TRBV7-2 and TRBJ1-2; D is unresolved. Germline lookup yields CDR1 SGHTA and CDR2 FQGNSA. V lost 2 bases, J lost 2 bases, and 6 bases lay in between. This CDR3 has 13 amino acids. This CDR3 reads CASSLSLNYGYTF. CDR3 nucleotides: TGTGCCAGCAGCTTATCTCTCAACTATGGCTACACCTTC.

This clonotype was counted many times. The chain is built from TRBV12-3 or TRBV12-4 and TRBJ2-3; D may match TRBD1 or TRBD2 (5 bases each). CDR3 length: 15 residues. Trimming took 3 bases from V and 4 from J, leaving 14 bases between them. The CDR3 loop reads CASSFGALRADTQYF. The CDR3 nucleotides are TGTGCCAGCAGTTTCGGGGCCCTCCGGGCAGATACGCAGTATTTT.

There are many counts of this clonotype. The V call is TRBV5-1, the J call TRBJ2-1, with TRBD2 matching 10 bases. Germline assignment: CDR1 SGHRS and CDR2 YFSETQ. CDR3 length: 17 amino acids. V lost 1 base to trimming and J lost 9 bases; unmatched junction nucleotides: 13. The CDR3 loop is CASSLNSLAGVDSEQFF. For the CDR3, the DNA is TGCGCCAGCAGCTTGAATAGTCTAGCGGGAGTAGACAGTGAGCAGTTCTTC.

This clonotype was found a few times. The chain recombines TRBV13 with TRBJ1-2; D uncertain. The CDR3 loop spans 15 amino acids. V gave up 1 base and J gave up 4 bases, with 13 bases separating them. Germline V gene lookup returns CDR1 PRHDT and CDR2 FYEKMQ (reference sequence). The CDR3 protein is CASSLDWVRRYGYTF. Written as DNA, the CDR3 is TGTGCCAGCAGCTTAGATTGGGTTAGACGCTATGGCTACACCTTC. Looking up the rest from reference TRBV13 and TRBJ1-2 gives the full variable domain: AAGVIQSPRHLIKEKRETATLKCYPIPRHDTVYWYQQGPGQDPQFLISFYEKMQSDKGSIPDRFSAQQFSDYHSELNMSSLELGDSALYFCASSLDWVRRYGYTFGSGTRLTVV.

This clonotype was recorded a few times. The CDR3 DNA sequence: TGCAGTGCTAGTGAAAAGACAAACGAGCAGTACTTC. This codes for CSASEKTNEQYF. V is TRBV20-1 and J is TRBJ2-7; D remains ambiguous. Trimming cost V 3 bases and J 5 bases, with 11 bases left between them. Germline V gene sequence: CDR1 DFQATT, CDR2 SNEGSKA (reference sequence). This CDR3 spans 12 amino acids.